This entry features one T cell receptor (beta chain) sequence. In this sample, this clonotype turned up a few times. Its antigen is unknown. No base quality values were provided; no much bigger clone lies one nucleotide off. The CDR3 numbers 15 residues from cysteine through phenylalanine. The kept DNA is CDR3 alone, 45 bases in frame from the first base. Compared with germline, V lacks 4 bases and J lacks 3 bases; bases without a gene match: 3. Via the germline V gene, CDR1 is SGHRS and CDR2 YFSETQ. The library was generated by 5' RACE. TCRdb lists the instrument as NextSeq 500. The TCR library protocol attached unique molecular identifiers to individual cDNA molecules to correct for sequencing error and PCR bias. Sequencing covered both TCR alpha and beta chains, and within each sample the abundances of alpha and beta sequences were tightly co-correlated. In the paper's pipeline: Decombinator V4 was used to annotate TCR sequences for V gene, J gene and CDR3. TCRs were defined as expanded if a significant change between any two time points was detected under a Poisson model with p below 0.0001. TCR abundances were normalised to the total number of TCRs sequenced in each sample and reported as counts per million. MAIT TCRs were defined by TRAV1-2 paired with TRAJ12, TRAJ20 or TRAJ33, and iNKT TCRs by TRAV10 paired with TRAJ18. VDJdb, accessed on 1 November 2021, was searched for TCRs annotated for CMV, EBV and SARS-CoV-2, and TCRs annotated for more than one antigen were excluded. In TCRdb, the public reads were trimmed at Q25 with fastp and aligned with MiXCR, with productive beta chains retained. Identical CDR3 proteins give one entry, which carries the most common genes and DNA. The authors' filters were not applied to this entry. The sample table lists about 110,000 distinct CDR3 sequences, around 10% of them with a count of one. The top ten clonotypes cover around 8% of the sample.

The sample is drawn from a study of early T cells in non-severe SARS-CoV-2 infection (dated by TCRdb to the early 2020s). Background for the entire study: Bulk RNA from unsorted whole blood was used for TCR sequencing, so alpha and beta chains could not be paired. Overall results and qualifications from the work: Matching against VDJdb was skewed toward anti-spike CD8 responses, likely underestimated virus-specific expansions, and missed private and CD4 specificities.

This was a case-control study nested in a cohort of healthcare workers in London, UK, who had nasopharyngeal swab PCR tests and blood samples taken every week. Healthcare workers were recruited during the week of the UK lockdown, between 23 and 31 March 2020, and followed weekly for up to roughly 16 weeks. The rearrangement combines TRBV5-1 with TRBJ2-2; the junction holds 10 bases that match TRBD2. The receptor was derived from an adult who was a healthcare worker with PCR-confirmed SARS-CoV-2 infection or an uninfected control (not recorded which). Sequenced material: whole blood. The sequenced DNA is TGCGCCAGCAGCCGGACTAGCGGCTACACCGGGGAGCTGTTTTTT. It encodes CASSRTSGYTGELFF. The variable domain in full, with residues beyond the CDR3 obtained from the reference TRBV5-1 and TRBJ2-2 genes, is KAGVTQTPRYLIKTRGQQVTLSCSPISGHRSVSWYQQTPGQGLQFLFEYFSETQRNKGNFPGRFSGRQFSNSRSEMNVSTLELGDSALYLCASSRTSGYTGELFFGEGSRLTVL.